This T cell receptor (beta chain) was identified during a study of cytomegalovirus exposure and HLA in healthy donors. The PCR contained 60 Vbeta and 13 Jbeta primers. TCRdb's table, derived via immunoSEQ multiplex PCR, lists solely in-frame clones and lacks some. The top ten clones hold 0.95% to 1.5% of a sample with 150,000 to 200,000 clones, 80% to 90% of them seen once. The CDR3 consists of 15 residues. Per germline, CDR1 KGHSH and CDR2 LQKENI. The origin of this receptor is a girl aged 2-10 years in good health and CMV-seropositive. The V call is TRBV18, the J call TRBJ2-5; TRBD1 matches at 9 bases. The end of the DNA aligns better with TRBJ2-7, so the J call may be wrong. Sequenced material: PBMCs. CDR3 amino acids: CASSPRDRDHYEQYF. Here the CDR3 DNA reads TGTGCCAGCTCCCCCCGGGACAGGGACCACTACGAGCAGTACTTC.